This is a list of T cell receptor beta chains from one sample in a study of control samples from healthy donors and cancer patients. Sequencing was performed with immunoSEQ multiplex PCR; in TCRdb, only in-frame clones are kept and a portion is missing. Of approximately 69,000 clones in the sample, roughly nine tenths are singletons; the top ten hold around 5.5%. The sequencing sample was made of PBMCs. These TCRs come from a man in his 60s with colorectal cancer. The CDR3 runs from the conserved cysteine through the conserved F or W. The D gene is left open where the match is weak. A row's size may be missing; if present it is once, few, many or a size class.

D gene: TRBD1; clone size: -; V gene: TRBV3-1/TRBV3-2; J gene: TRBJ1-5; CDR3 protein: CASSPDRDQPQHF; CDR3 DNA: TGTGCCAGCAGCCCCGACAGGGACCAGCCCCAGCATTTT
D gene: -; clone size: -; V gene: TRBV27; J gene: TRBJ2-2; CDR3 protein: CASSFPSETGELFF; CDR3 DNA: TGTGCCAGCAGTTTTCCTAGCGAGACCGGGGAGCTGTTTTTT
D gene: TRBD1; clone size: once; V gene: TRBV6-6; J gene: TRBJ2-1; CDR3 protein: CASSPGEGQVLGHNEQFF; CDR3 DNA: TGTGCCAGCAGTCCCGGCGAGGGACAGGTCCTTGGACACAATGAGCAGTTCTTC
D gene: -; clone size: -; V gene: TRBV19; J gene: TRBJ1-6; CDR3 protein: CASSPGLSPLHF; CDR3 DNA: TGTGCCAGTAGTCCGGGACTTTCACCCCTCCACTTT
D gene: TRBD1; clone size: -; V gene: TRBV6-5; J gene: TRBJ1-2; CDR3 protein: CASSYADRVYGYTF; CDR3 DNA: TGTGCCAGCAGTTACGCCGACAGGGTGTATGGCTACACCTTC
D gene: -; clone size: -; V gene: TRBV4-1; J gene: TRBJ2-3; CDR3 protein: CASSEASRTDTQYF; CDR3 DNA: TGCGCCAGCAGCGAAGCCTCTAGAACAGATACGCAGTATTTT
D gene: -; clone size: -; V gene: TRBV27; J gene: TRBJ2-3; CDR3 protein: CASKGFAGGRVDTQYF; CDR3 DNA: TGTGCCAGCAAGGGGTTTGCTGGGGGGCGGGTAGATACGCAGTATTTT
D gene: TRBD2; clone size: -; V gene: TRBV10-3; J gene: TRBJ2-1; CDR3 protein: CAIRASGGGVNEQFF; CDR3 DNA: TGTGCCATCAGGGCTAGCGGGGGTGGAGTCAATGAGCAGTTCTTC
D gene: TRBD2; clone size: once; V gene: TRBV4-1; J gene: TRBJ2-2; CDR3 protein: CASSRGLAGDPTGELFF; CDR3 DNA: TGCGCCAGCAGCCGGGGACTAGCGGGGGACCCGACCGGGGAGCTGTTTTTT
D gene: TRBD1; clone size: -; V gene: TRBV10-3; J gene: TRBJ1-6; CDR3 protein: CAISLDRAYSPLHF; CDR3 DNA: TGTGCCATCAGCCTAGACAGGGCTTATTCACCCCTCCACTTT
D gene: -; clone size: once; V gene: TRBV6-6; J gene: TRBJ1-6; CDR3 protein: CASSRGINSPLHF; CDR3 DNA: TGTGCCAGCAGCCGGGGCATTAATTCACCCCTCCACTTT
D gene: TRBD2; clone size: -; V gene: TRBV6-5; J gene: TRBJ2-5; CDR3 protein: CASSSRGGQETQYF; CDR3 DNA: TGTGCCAGCAGTTCACGGGGGGGCCAAGAGACCCAGTACTTC
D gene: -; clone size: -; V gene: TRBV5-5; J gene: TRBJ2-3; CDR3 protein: CASSPGGGYDTDTQYF; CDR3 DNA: TGTGCCAGCAGCCCCGGTGGGGGGTATGACACAGATACGCAGTATTTT
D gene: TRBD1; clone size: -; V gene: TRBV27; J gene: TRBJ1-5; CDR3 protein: CASSSGTGGNQPQHF; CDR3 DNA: TGTGCCAGCAGTTCCGGGACAGGGGGGAATCAGCCCCAGCATTTT
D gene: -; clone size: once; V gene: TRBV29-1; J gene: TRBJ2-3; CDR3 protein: CSVAEGRRSTDTQYF; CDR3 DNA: TGCAGCGTTGCGGAGGGACGAAGAAGCACAGATACGCAGTATTTT
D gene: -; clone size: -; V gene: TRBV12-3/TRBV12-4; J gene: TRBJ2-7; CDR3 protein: CASSLADYEQYF; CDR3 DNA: TGTGCCAGCAGCCTAGCAGACTACGAGCAGTACTTC
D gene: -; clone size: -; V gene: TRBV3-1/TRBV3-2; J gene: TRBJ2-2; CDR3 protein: CASGTTVPGELFF; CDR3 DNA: TGTGCCAGCGGGACAACCGTACCCGGGGAGCTGTTTTTT
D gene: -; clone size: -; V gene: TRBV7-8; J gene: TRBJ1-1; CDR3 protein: CASSPDPEAEAFF; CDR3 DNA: TGTGCCAGCAGCCCCGACCCGGAGGCTGAAGCTTTCTTT
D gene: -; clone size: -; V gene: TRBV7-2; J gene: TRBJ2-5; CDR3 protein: CASSFQGGQETQYF; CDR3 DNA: TGTGCCAGCAGCTTCCAAGGGGGGCAAGAGACCCAGTACTTC
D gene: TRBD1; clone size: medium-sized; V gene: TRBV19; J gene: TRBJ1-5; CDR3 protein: CASRRVKPGQGASQPQHF; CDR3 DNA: TGTGCCAGTAGGAGGGTTAAACCGGGACAGGGGGCGAGTCAGCCCCAGCATTTT
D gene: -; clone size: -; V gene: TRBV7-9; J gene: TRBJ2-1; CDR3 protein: CASSPRGWTEVQEEQFF; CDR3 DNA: TGTGCCAGCAGCCCACGGGGATGGACGGAGGTACAAGAGGAGCAGTTCTTC
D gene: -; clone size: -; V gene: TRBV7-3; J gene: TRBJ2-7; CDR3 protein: CASSLDAGYEQYF; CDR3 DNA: TGTGCCAGCAGCTTGGACGCGGGGTACGAGCAGTACTTC
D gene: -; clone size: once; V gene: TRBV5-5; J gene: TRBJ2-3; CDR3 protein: CASSLGQLTDTQYF; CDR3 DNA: TGTGCCAGCAGCTTGGGACAGCTCACAGATACGCAGTATTTT
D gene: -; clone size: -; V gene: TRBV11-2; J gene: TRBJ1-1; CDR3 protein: CASSFQLRVNTEAFF; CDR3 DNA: TGTGCCAGCAGCTTCCAGCTCCGGGTGAACACTGAAGCTTTCTTT
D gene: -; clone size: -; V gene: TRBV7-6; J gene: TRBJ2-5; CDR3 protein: CASSLRAQGSGRETQYF; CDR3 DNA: TGTGCCAGCAGCTTACGGGCCCAGGGGTCTGGGCGAGAGACCCAGTACTTC
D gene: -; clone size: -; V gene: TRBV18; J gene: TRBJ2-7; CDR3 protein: CASSPSGVIYYEQYF; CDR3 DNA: TGTGCCAGCTCGCCCAGTGGTGTCATTTACTACGAGCAGTACTTC
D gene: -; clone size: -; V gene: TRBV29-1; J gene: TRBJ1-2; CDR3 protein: CSAAGQGTGYTF; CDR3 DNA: TGCAGCGCGGCTGGCCAGGGGACTGGCTACACCTTC
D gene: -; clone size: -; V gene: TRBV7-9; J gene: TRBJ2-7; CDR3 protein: CASSLANRTYEQYF; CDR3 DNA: TGTGCCAGCAGCTTAGCGAATCGGACCTACGAGCAGTACTTC
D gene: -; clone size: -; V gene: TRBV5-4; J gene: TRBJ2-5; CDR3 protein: CASSLDGMVETQYF; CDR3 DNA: TGTGCCAGCAGCTTGGATGGGATGGTTGAGACCCAGTACTTC
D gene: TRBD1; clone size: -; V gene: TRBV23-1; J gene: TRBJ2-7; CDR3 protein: CASSQENWDRGYEQYF; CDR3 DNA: TGCGCCAGCAGTCAAGAGAACTGGGACAGGGGTTACGAGCAGTACTTC
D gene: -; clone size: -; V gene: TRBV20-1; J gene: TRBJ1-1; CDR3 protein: CSARVLIEAFF; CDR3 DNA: TGCAGTGCTAGAGTCTTGATTGAAGCTTTCTTT